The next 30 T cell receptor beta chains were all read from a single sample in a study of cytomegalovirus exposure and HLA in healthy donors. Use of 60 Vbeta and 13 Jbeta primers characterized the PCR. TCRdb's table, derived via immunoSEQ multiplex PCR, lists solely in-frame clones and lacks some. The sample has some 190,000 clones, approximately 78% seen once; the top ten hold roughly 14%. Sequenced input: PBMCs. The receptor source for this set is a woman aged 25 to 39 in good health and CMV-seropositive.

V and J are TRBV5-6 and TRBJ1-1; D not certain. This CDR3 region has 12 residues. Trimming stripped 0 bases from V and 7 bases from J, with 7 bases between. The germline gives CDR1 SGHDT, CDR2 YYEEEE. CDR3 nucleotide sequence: TGTGCCAGCAGCTTGGTTGCAGGTGAAGCTTTCTTT. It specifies CASSLVAGEAFF.

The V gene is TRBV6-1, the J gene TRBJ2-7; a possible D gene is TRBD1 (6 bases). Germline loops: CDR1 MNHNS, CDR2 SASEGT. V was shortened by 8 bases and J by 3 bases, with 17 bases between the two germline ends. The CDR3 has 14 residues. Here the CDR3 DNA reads TGTGCCAGCGGTCGGTCAGGGGCCGACTACGAGCAGTACTTC. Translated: CASGRSGADYEQYF.

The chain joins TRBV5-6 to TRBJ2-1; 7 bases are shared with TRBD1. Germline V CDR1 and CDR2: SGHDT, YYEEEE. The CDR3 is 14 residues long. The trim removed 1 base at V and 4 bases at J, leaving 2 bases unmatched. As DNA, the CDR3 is TGTGCCAGCAGCTTGATGGGACAGTACAATGAGCAGTTCTTC. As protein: CASSLMGQYNEQFF.

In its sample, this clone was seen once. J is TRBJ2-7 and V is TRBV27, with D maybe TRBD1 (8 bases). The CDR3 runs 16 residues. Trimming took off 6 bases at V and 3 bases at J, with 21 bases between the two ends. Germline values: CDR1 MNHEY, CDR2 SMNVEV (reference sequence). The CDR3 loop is CASRKHRTGRDYEQYF. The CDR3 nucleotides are TGTGCCAGCAGGAAACACAGGACAGGGAGGGACTACGAGCAGTACTTC.

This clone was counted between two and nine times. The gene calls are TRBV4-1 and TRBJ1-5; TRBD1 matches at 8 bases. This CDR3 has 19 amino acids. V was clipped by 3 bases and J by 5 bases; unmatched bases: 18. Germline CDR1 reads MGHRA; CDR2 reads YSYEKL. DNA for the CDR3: TGCGCCAGCAGCCAGCAGGGGCGCAGGGGGCGGGGATTTGATCAGCCCCAGCATTTT. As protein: CASSQQGRRGRGFDQPQHF.

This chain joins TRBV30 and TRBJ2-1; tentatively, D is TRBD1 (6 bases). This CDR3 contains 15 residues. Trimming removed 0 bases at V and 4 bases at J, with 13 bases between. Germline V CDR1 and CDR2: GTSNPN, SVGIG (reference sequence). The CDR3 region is CAWSVLPGQYNEQFF. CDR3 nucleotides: TGTGCCTGGAGTGTACTACCGGGACAATACAATGAGCAGTTCTTC.

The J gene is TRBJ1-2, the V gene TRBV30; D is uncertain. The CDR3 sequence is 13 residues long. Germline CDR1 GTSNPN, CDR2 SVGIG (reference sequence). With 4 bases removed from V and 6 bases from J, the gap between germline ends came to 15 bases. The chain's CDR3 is CAWTDSRLDGYTF. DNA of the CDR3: TGTGCCTGGACCGATTCGAGACTTGATGGCTACACCTTC.

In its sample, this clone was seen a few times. DNA of the CDR3: TGTGCCAGCAGTGCTATAGGGAGGGGTCAGGAAAAACTGTTTTTT. Translated: CASSAIGRGQEKLFF. The V gene is TRBV6-6, the J gene TRBJ1-4; perhaps TRBD1 as D (5 bases). In germline, CDR1 is MNHNY, CDR2 SVGAGI (reference sequence). The CDR3 runs 15 residues. Trimming removed 5 bases at V and 8 bases at J, with 18 bases between.

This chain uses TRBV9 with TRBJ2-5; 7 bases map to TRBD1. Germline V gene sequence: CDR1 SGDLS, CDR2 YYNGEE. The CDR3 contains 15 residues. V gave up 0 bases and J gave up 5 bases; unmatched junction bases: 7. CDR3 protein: CASSVDGPRGETQYF. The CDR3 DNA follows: TGTGCCAGCAGCGTAGATGGTCCCAGGGGGGAGACCCAGTACTTC.

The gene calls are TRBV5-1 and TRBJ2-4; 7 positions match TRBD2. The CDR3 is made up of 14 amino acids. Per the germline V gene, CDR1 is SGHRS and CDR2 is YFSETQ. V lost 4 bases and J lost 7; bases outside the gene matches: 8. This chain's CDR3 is CASSPGGAGNIQYF. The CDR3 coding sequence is TGCGCCAGCAGCCCTGGGGGAGCGGGGAACATTCAGTACTTC.

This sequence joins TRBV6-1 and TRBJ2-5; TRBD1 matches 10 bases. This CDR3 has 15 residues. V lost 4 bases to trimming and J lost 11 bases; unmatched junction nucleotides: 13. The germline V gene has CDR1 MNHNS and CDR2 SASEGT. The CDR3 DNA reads TGTGCCAGCAGTGTATATGGTGGACAGGGGGGTGAGCAGTACTTC. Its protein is CASSVYGGQGGEQYF.

The CDR3 is CASTPVGGVNQPQHF. In DNA form, the CDR3 reads TGTGCCAGCACTCCGGTGGGGGGAGTCAATCAGCCCCAGCATTTT. The rearrangement uses TRBV28 and TRBJ1-5, with D possibly being TRBD1 (5 bases). The V and J ends lost 7 bases and 3 bases respectively, with 16 bases between them. There are 15 residues in the CDR3. In germline, CDR1 is MDHEN, CDR2 SYDVKM.

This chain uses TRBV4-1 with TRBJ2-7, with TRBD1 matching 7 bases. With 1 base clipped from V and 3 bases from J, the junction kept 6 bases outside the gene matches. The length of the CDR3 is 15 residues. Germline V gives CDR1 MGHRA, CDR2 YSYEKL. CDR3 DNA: TGCGCCAGCAGCCAAGCAGAACAGGGGAACTACGAGCAGTACTTC. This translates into CASSQAEQGNYEQYF.

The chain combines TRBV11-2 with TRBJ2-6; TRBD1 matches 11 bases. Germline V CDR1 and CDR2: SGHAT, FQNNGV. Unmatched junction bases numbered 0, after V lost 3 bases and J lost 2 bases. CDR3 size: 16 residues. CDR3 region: CASSLGQGAGANVLTF. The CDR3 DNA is TGTGCCAGCAGCTTGGGACAGGGGGCTGGGGCCAACGTCCTGACTTTC.

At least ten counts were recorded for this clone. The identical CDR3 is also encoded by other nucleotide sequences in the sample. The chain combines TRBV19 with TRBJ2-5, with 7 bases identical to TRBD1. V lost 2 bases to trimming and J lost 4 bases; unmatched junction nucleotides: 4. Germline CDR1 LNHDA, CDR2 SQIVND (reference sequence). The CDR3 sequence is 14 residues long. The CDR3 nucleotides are TGTGCCAGTAGTATACGACAGGGATCAGAGACCCAGTACTTC. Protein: CASSIRQGSETQYF. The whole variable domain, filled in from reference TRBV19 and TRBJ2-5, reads DGGITQSPKYLFRKEGQNVTLSCEQNLNHDAMYWYRQDPGQGLRLIYYSQIVNDFQKGDIAEGYSVSREKKESFPLTVTSAQKNPTAFYLCASSIRQGSETQYFGPGTRLLVL.

The CDR3 loop reads CASSPRGGRSYEQYF. The CDR3 region has the DNA TGCGCCAGCAGCCCCCGGGGGGGCAGGTCATACGAGCAGTACTTC. The chain couples TRBV4-1 to TRBJ2-7; 8 nucleotides match TRBD2. CDR3 length: 15 residues. Germline lookup yields CDR1 MGHRA and CDR2 YSYEKL. Trimming at V came to 4 bases and at J to 4 bases, leaving 9 bases not matched to a gene.

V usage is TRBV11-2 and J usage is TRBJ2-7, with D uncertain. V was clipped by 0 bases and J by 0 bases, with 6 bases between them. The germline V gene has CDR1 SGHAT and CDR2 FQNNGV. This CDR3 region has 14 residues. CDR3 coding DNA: TGTGCCAGCAGCTTAGACATGAGCTCCTACGAGCAGTACTTC. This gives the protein CASSLDMSSYEQYF.

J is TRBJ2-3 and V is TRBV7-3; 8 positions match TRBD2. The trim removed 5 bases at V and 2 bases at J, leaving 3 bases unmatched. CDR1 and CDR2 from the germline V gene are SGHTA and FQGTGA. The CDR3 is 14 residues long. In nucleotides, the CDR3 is TGTGCCAGCAGCCCAGGACTAGCCACAGATACGCAGTATTTT. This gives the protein CASSPGLATDTQYF.

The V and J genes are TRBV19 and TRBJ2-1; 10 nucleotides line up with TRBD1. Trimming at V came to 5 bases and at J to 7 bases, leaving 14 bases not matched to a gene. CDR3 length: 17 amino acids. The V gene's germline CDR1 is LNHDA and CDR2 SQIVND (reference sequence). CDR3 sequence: CASSSPRGTGELNEQFF. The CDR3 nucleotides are TGTGCCAGTAGTTCACCGAGAGGGACAGGGGAGCTGAATGAGCAGTTCTTC.

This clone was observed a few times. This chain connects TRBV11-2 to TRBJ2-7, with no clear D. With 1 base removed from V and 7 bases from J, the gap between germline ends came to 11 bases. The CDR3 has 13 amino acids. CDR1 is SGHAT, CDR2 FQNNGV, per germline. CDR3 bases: TGTGCCAGCAGCTTAGCTCCGGAGTTAGAGCAGTACTTC. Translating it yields CASSLAPELEQYF.

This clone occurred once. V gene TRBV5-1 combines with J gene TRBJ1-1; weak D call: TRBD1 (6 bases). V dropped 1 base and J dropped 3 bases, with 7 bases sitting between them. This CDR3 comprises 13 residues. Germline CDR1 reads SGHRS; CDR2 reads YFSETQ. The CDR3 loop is CASSLTGYTEAFF. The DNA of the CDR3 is TGCGCCAGCAGCTTGACAGGGTACACTGAAGCTTTCTTT.

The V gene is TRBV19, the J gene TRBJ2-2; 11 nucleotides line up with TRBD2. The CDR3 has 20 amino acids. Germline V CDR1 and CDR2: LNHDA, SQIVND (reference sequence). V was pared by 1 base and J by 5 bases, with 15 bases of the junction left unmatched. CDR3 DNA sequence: TGTGCCAGTAGTATAGCCGGGGAGGTAGCGGGAGGGCCGGGAACCGGGGAGCTGTTTTTT. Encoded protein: CASSIAGEVAGGPGTGELFF. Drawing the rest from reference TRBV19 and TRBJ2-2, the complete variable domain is DGGITQSPKYLFRKEGQNVTLSCEQNLNHDAMYWYRQDPGQGLRLIYYSQIVNDFQKGDIAEGYSVSREKKESFPLTVTSAQKNPTAFYLCASSIAGEVAGGPGTGELFFGEGSRLTVL.

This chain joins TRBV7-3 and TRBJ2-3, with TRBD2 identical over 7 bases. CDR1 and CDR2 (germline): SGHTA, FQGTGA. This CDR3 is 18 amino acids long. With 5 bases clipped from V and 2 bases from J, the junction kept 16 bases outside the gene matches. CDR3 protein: CASSRRGVGPISTDTQYF. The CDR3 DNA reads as TGTGCCAGCAGCCGCCGGGGGGTGGGTCCTATATCCACAGATACGCAGTATTTT.

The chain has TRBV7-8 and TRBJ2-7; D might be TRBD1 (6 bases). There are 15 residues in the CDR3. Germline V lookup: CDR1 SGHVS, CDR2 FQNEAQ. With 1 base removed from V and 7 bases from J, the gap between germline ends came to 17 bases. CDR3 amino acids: CASSLEGSTRGEQYF. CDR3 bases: TGTGCCAGCAGCTTAGAGGGGTCTACAAGGGGGGAGCAGTACTTC.

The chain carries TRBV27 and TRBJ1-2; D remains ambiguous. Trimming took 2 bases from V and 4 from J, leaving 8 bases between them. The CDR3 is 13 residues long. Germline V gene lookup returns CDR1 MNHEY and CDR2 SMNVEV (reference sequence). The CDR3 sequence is CASSLGEGYGYTF. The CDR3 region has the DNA TGTGCCAGCAGTTTAGGAGAGGGCTATGGCTACACCTTC.

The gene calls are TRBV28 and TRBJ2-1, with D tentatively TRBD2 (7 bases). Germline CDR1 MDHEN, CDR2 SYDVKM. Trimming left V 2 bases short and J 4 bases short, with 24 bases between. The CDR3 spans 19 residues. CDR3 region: CASSLPGGGGRGRYNEQFF. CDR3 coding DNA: TGTGCCAGCAGTTTACCGGGCGGGGGAGGCAGGGGACGGTACAATGAGCAGTTCTTC.

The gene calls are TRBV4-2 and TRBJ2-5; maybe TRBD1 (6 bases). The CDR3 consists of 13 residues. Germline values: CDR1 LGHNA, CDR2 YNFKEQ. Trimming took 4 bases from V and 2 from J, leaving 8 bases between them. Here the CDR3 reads CASSRGQQETQYF. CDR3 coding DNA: TGTGCCAGCAGCCGTGGACAGCAAGAGACCCAGTACTTC.

CDR3 in amino acids: CASSSRGAPEYGYTF. In DNA form, the CDR3 reads TGTGCCAGCAGCTCCCGTGGGGCCCCGGAGTATGGCTACACCTTC. The chain employs TRBV9 and TRBJ1-2; a possible D gene is TRBD1 (5 bases). The CDR3 has 15 amino acids. The V and J ends lost 4 bases and 5 bases respectively, with 18 bases between them. Germline CDR1 and CDR2: SGDLS and YYNGEE.

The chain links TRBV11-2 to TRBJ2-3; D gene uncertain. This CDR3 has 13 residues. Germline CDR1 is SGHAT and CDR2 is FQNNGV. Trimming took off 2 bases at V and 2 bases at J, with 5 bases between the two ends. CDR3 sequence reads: CASSLTVTDTQYF. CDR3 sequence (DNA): TGTGCCAGCAGCTTAACAGTCACAGATACGCAGTATTTT.

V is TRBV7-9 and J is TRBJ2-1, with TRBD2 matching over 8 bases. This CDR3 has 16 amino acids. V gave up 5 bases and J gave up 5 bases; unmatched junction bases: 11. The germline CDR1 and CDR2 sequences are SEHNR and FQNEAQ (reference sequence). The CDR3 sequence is CASSPRLSGAHNEQFF. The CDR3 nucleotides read TGTGCCAGCAGCCCGAGACTTAGCGGGGCCCACAATGAGCAGTTCTTC.